This T cell receptor beta chain is from a study of blood T cell repertoires in COVID-19. About the research overall: Acute and convalescent COVID-19 samples came from the United States, Italy and Spain. The cDNA or gDNA used as material had been derived from T cells, B-cell-depleted T cells, or PBMCs.

The germline gives CDR1 KGHDR, CDR2 SFDVKD. The CDR3 is 12 amino acids. The ends were cut back, 7 bases at V and 6 bases at J, with 8 bases in the middle. Per the study methods: The authors estimated nucleated cell counts from reference gene primer amplification. Measured with immunoSEQ multiplex PCR; TCRdb has only the in-frame clones, and not every one. V and J calls and clone size are those listed in that table; D and trimming were worked out from the DNA. The profile covers about 220,000 clones, with roughly 84% appearing a single time and about 20% taken by the ten largest. The sequencing input was peripheral blood. The chain has TRBV24-1 and TRBJ1-4; TRBD1 is a possible D gene (5 bases). The TCR originated in a man aged 25-40 years with active or convalescent COVID-19. This chain's CDR3 is CATSEGDEKLFF. The DNA for the CDR3 is TGTGCCACCAGCGAAGGGGATGAAAAACTGTTTTTT.